This T cell receptor beta chain emerged from a study of blood T cell repertoires in COVID-19. Study context: Acute and convalescent COVID-19 specimens originated in the United States, Italy and Spain. The analysed material was cDNA or gDNA that came from T cells, B-cell-depleted T cells, or PBMCs.

This clone was observed once. Study processing details: Estimation of nucleated cell counts relied on the amplification of reference gene primers. Clones were read by immunoSEQ multiplex PCR, and TCRdb kept only the in-frame ones, dropping some. V and J calls and clone size are given by that table; D and trimming were obtained from the DNA. This table has roughly 92,000 clones, roughly 86% appearing once. CDR3 length: 16 residues. Trimming shortened V by 6 bases and J by 2 bases, and 14 bases separated the two germline ends. Per the germline V gene, CDR1 is MDHEN and CDR2 is SYDVKM. The source is a man aged 45-65 years with acute or convalescent COVID-19. V and J are TRBV28 and TRBJ2-6; the D gene is possibly TRBD1 (5 bases). Sequenced: peripheral blood. The CDR3 bases are TGTGCCAGCAGGTCGGCAGGGTTTCCTGGGGCCAACGTCCTGACTTTC. Amino acid sequence: CASRSAGFPGANVLTF. The complete variable domain, with remaining parts taken from reference TRBV28 and TRBJ2-6, reads DVKVTQSSRYLVKRTGEKVFLECVQDMDHENMFWYRQDPGLGLRLIYFSYDVKMKEKGDIPEGYSVSREKKERFSLILESASTNQTSMYLCASRSAGFPGANVLTFGAGSRLTVL.